These 18 T cell receptor beta chains share one sample of origin, sequenced in a study of CD8 T cells in ankylosing spondylitis. TCRdb recomputed calls from the 5' RACE reads with MiXCR, one row per CDR3 protein. The sample includes 200,000 to 250,000 distinct CDR3 sequences, around 18% of them seen just once. Whole-study findings and limits: What seemed typical of ankylosing spondylitis blood was a TCR beta motif built from roughly eight highly homologous variants.

The antigens these receptors bind are not known. Input material: blood, either unsorted or a sorted T cell fraction (not recorded which). These receptors came from a male donor with ankylosing spondylitis.

The sample holds a few counts of this clonotype. CDR3 residues: CASSHKRQGSGALTDTQYF. CDR3 sequence (DNA): TGCGCCAGCAGCCATAAGAGACAGGGGTCGGGAGCCCTCACAGATACGCAGTATTTT. The rearrangement joins TRBV4-1 to TRBJ2-3; 8 bases are a match to TRBD1. This CDR3 contains 19 residues. Unmatched junction bases numbered 16, after V lost 3 bases and J lost 2 bases. CDR1 is MGHRA and CDR2 is YSYEKL in the germline V gene.

This chain links TRBV12-3 or TRBV12-4 with TRBJ2-5; TRBD2 aligns across 8 bases. The CDR3 sequence is 17 residues long. Trimming removed 2 bases from V and 4 bases from J; junction bases left unmatched: 12. CDR3 nucleotides: TGTGCCAGCAGTTTATACCTTGCCCCGGGGGGGACAGAGACCCAGTACTTC. This translates into CASSLYLAPGGTETQYF.

The chain combines TRBV7-9 with TRBJ2-1; D remains ambiguous. Germline CDR1 SEHNR, CDR2 FQNEAQ (reference sequence). The CDR3 has 11 amino acids. V lost 5 bases to trimming and J lost 8 bases, with 7 bases between them. In DNA, the CDR3 is TGTGCCAGCAGCAACATATATGAGCAGTTCTTC. This translates into CASSNIYEQFF. Full variable domain (outside the CDR3, taken from reference TRBV7-9 and TRBJ2-1): DTGVSQNPRHKITKRGQNVTFRCDPISEHNRLYWYRQTLGQGPEFLTYFQNEAQLEKSRLLSDRFSAERPKGSFSTLEIQRTEQGDSAMYLCASSNIYEQFFGPGTRLTVL.

CDR3 region: CASSYRQSYNEQFF. The CDR3 DNA reads TGTGCCAGCAGTTACAGACAGAGCTACAATGAGCAGTTCTTC. This sequence joins TRBV12-3 or TRBV12-4 and TRBJ2-1, with D possibly matching TRBD1 (5 bases). CDR3 size: 14 residues. V gave up 4 bases and J gave up 3 bases, with 10 bases separating them.

Many counts were recorded for this clonotype. CDR3 sequence: CASSQVGDTQYF. The CDR3, as DNA: TGTGCCAGCAGCCAAGTAGGGGATACGCAGTATTTT. The chain couples TRBV14 to TRBJ2-3; unclear D gene. This CDR3 has 12 amino acids. Germline V gives CDR1 SGHDN, CDR2 FVKESK. V gave up 1 base and J gave up 6 bases, with 5 bases separating them.

The chain recombines TRBV5-6 with TRBJ1-1, with TRBD1 matching over 7 bases. Germline loops: CDR1 SGHDT, CDR2 YYEEEE. The CDR3 runs to 15 residues. Trimming cost V 0 bases and J 6 bases; bases outside gene matches: 8. CDR3 coding DNA: TGTGCCAGCAGCTTGGCCGGACAGGTGTTGGCTGAAGCTTTCTTT. Amino acids: CASSLAGQVLAEAFF. Using reference TRBV5-6 and TRBJ1-1 for the parts outside the CDR3, the full variable domain is DAGVTQSPTHLIKTRGQQVTLRCSPKSGHDTVSWYQQALGQGPQFIFQYYEEEERQRGNFPDRFSGHQFPNYSSELNVNALLLGDSALYLCASSLAGQVLAEAFFGQGTRLTVV.

At least ten counts were recorded for this clonotype. The CDR3 nucleotides read TGCAGCGTTAGCGGGGGCCAAGAGACCCAGTACTTC. The encoded protein is CSVSGGQETQYF. The chain couples TRBV29-1 to TRBJ2-5, with 8 positions matching TRBD2. V was pared by 5 bases and J by 1 base, with 0 bases of the junction left unmatched. In germline, CDR1 is SQVTM, CDR2 ANQGSEA. The CDR3 runs to 12 residues.

A few counts support this clonotype. V gene TRBV6-1 combines with J gene TRBJ2-1; D possibly uses TRBD1 or TRBD2 (5 bases each). The CDR3 is 16 residues long. Trimming removed 1 base at V and 2 bases at J, with 12 bases between. Germline lookup yields CDR1 MNHNS and CDR2 SASEGT. This chain's CDR3 is CASSEVRWGTYNEQFF. CDR3 nucleotides: TGTGCCAGCAGTGAAGTCAGGTGGGGGACCTACAATGAGCAGTTCTTC.

DNA of the CDR3: TGTGCCAGCAGCTTAGCAGCGTCAGTAATCAATCAGCCCCAGCATTTT. It specifies CASSLAASVINQPQHF. The rearrangement uses TRBV7-8 and TRBJ1-5; D gene ambiguous. Germline V lookup: CDR1 SGHVS, CDR2 FQNEAQ. Trimming stripped 0 bases from V and 3 bases from J, with 12 bases between. CDR3 length equals 16 residues. Full variable domain (remainder filled in from reference TRBV7-8 and TRBJ1-5): GAGVSQSPRYKVAKRGQDVALRCDPISGHVSLFWYQQALGQGPEFLTYFQNEAQLDKSGLPSDRFFAERPEGSVSTLKIQRTQQEDSAVYLCASSLAASVINQPQHFGDGTRLSIL.

This clonotype was detected a few times. The chain has TRBV11-1 and TRBJ1-3; no clear D. The length of the CDR3 is 18 residues. Deletions cut 1 base from V and 0 bases from J, with 16 bases between. Germline loops: CDR1 SGHAT, CDR2 FQDESV (reference sequence). The CDR3 region is CASSLESAVYASGNTIYF. In DNA form, the CDR3 reads TGTGCCAGCAGCTTAGAAAGCGCCGTTTATGCCTCTGGAAACACCATATATTTT.

The rearrangement joins TRBV12-3 or TRBV12-4 to TRBJ2-1, with 7 bases lining up with TRBD2. J lost 9 bases, V lost 3 bases, and 8 bases had no gene match. The CDR3 length is 14 residues. The CDR3 DNA is TGTGCCAGCAGTTTCTGCGCGGGAGATTGTGAGCAGTTCTTC. It specifies CASSFCAGDCEQFF.

There are a few counts of this clonotype. The chain joins TRBV9 to TRBJ2-7; TRBD1 aligns across 9 bases. Germline loops: CDR1 SGDLS, CDR2 YYNGEE. The CDR3 runs to 14 residues. J was trimmed by 7 bases and V by 4 bases; bases with no gene match: 9. The CDR3 coding sequence is TGTGCCAGCAGCCCCTGGGACAGGGCGAGGGAGCAGTACTTC. Its translation is CASSPWDRAREQYF. The whole variable domain, filled in from reference TRBV9 and TRBJ2-7, reads DSGVTQTPKHLITATGQRVTLRCSPRSGDLSVYWYQQSLDQGLQFLIQYYNGEERAKGNILERFSAQQFPDLHSELNLSSLELGDSALYFCASSPWDRAREQYFGPGTRLTVT.

This clonotype showed up just a few times. The rearrangement links TRBV6-5 to TRBJ1-1; the D gene is possibly TRBD1 (5 bases). The CDR3 consists of 17 residues. Germline values: CDR1 MNHEY, CDR2 SVGAGI. V lost 2 bases to trimming and J lost 5 bases, with 21 bases between them. This CDR3 reads CASSYLIDLEGWTEAFF. CDR3 nucleotide sequence: TGTGCCAGCAGTTACCTGATTGACTTGGAGGGGTGGACTGAAGCTTTCTTT.

This clonotype has only a few counts. This chain connects TRBV9 to TRBJ2-5; 9 bases line up with TRBD2. This CDR3 is built from 15 residues. V was clipped by 0 bases and J by 4 bases; unmatched bases: 4. The germline V gene has CDR1 SGDLS and CDR2 YYNGEE. The CDR3 DNA reads as TGTGCCAGCAGCGTAGGGACTAGCGTCCGAGAGACCCAGTACTTC. Translating it yields CASSVGTSVRETQYF. Combining the CDR3 with reference TRBV9 and TRBJ2-5 gives the whole variable domain DSGVTQTPKHLITATGQRVTLRCSPRSGDLSVYWYQQSLDQGLQFLIQYYNGEERAKGNILERFSAQQFPDLHSELNLSSLELGDSALYFCASSVGTSVRETQYFGPGTRLLVL.

The table lists this clonotype with a few counts. This chain links TRBV3-1 with TRBJ2-1; 9 positions agree with TRBD2. From germline, CDR1 is LGHDT and CDR2 YNNKEL (reference sequence). The CDR3 is 13 residues long. With V trimmed by 4 bases and J by 9 bases, 4 bases remained unmatched. The CDR3 DNA follows: TGTGCCAGCAGCCCGGGACTAGCTAGTGAGCAGTTCTTC. It codes for CASSPGLASEQFF.

In its sample, this clonotype was seen a few times. The chain joins TRBV5-1 to TRBJ2-1; the match to TRBD1 covers 7 bases. The germline gives CDR1 SGHRS, CDR2 YFSETQ. V shed 4 bases, J shed 2 bases, and the junction held 9 bases outside the gene matches. CDR3 length: 16 amino acids. The CDR3, as DNA: TGCGCCAGCAGCATCGAGGGGGCTGGAACCTACAATGAGCAGTTCTTC. Translating gives CASSIEGAGTYNEQFF.

This chain uses TRBV4-1 with TRBJ1-2; D not resolved. CDR3 length: 16 residues. CDR1 is MGHRA, CDR2 YSYEKL, per germline. Trimming pared 2 bases from V and 0 bases from J, leaving 13 bases between. Here the CDR3 DNA reads TGCGCCAGCAGCCAAACCCCGGGAGAATCTAACTATGGCTACACCTTC. It translates to CASSQTPGESNYGYTF.

The chain joins TRBV11-2 to TRBJ2-5; D tentatively fits TRBD1 or TRBD2 (7 bases each). Trimming took 5 bases from V and 4 from J, leaving 20 bases between them. CDR3 length: 16 residues. Germline CDR1 SGHAT, CDR2 FQNNGV. Here the CDR3 DNA reads TGTGCCAGCAGCAGGATCCAGGGGGGGATGAGAGAGACCCAGTACTTC. This encodes CASSRIQGGMRETQYF.